These 22 T cell receptor beta chains were sequenced from one sample in a study of T cell therapy after organ transplantation (dated by TCRdb to about 2019). The antigens of these receptors remain unknown. The library was made by the immunoSEQ multiplex PCR assay. TCRdb obtained this table from immuneACCESS and retained in-frame rearrangements with V and J assigned. These tables miss some clones; where compared with another copy, unresolved V genes account for less than half of the shortfall, and the remainder is unexplained. The sample table contains around 4,500 clones; only one count was recorded for approximately 70% of them. More than 35% of the sample lies in the top ten. The intended sense of this specimen's time point label: 4-8 weeks after completion of therapy. Sequencing used CD8+ T cells from blood, obtained after autologous CMV-specific T cell therapy. The receptors here all came from a human patient who had received a solid organ transplant and had CMV disease. In patients who had a transplant, some T cells may come from the graft donor.

This chain uses TRBV4-1 with TRBJ2-1; D possibly corresponds to TRBD2 (5 bases). The CDR3 is made up of 15 amino acids. CDR1 MGHRA and CDR2 YSYEKL come from the germline V gene. Trimming took 0 bases from V and 3 from J, leaving 9 bases between them. This CDR3 reads CASSQDRGLYNEQFF. The DNA for the CDR3 is TGCGCCAGCAGCCAAGATAGAGGGCTCTACAATGAGCAGTTCTTC.

This chain connects TRBV4-3 to TRBJ2-7; D may be TRBD1 or TRBD2 (5 bases each). CDR1 and CDR2 (germline): LGHNA, YSLEER. V gave up 3 bases and J gave up 4 bases, with 13 bases separating them. The CDR3 extends over 14 amino acids. The CDR3 DNA reads TGCGCCAGCAGCCACGTACGAGGGGAATACGAGCAGTACTTC. Translating gives CASSHVRGEYEQYF.

V is TRBV11-2 and J is TRBJ1-1; a possible D gene is TRBD1 (5 bases). Trimming took off 5 bases at V and 5 bases at J, with 24 bases between the two ends. CDR1 and CDR2 (germline): SGHAT, FQNNGV. This CDR3 region has 17 residues. CDR3 nucleotides: TGTGCCAGCAGCAATCACGATTTACGGGGCCTGGGGACTGAAGCTTTCTTT. Residues: CASSNHDLRGLGTEAFF.

The chain joins TRBV25-1 to TRBJ2-2; D perhaps matches TRBD1 (6 bases). V dropped 6 bases and J dropped 3 bases, with 17 bases sitting between them. Per the germline V gene, CDR1 is MGHDK and CDR2 is SYGVNS. CDR3 length: 16 residues. The CDR3, as DNA: TGTGCCAGCAGGAGAGGGCAGGGGTCGTACACCGGGGAGCTGTTTTTT. Translation gives CASRRGQGSYTGELFF.

With respect to this clone: This likely came from a read error, as a far larger clone is one base away. Different DNA sequences within this sample yield the same CDR3. V usage is TRBV11-2 and J usage is TRBJ1-4; possible D gene TRBD1, 5 bases. CDR3 size: 17 residues. Germline V gene data show CDR1 as SGHAT and CDR2 as FQNNGV. V gave up 5 bases and J gave up 8 bases, with 24 bases separating them. CDR3 amino acids: CASSQDGREGYGEKLFF. As DNA, the CDR3 is TGTGCCAGCAGCCAAGATGGGCGGGAGGGGTACGGGGAAAAACTGTTTTTT.

The CDR3 loop reads CASSLRSGNTIYF. The DNA of the CDR3 is TGTGCCAGCAGTTTAAGGTCCGGAAACACCATATATTTT. This chain links TRBV7-9 with TRBJ1-3, with D hard to call. Trimming stripped 6 bases from V and 4 bases from J, with 10 bases between. CDR3 length: 13 amino acids. CDR1 is SEHNR, CDR2 FQNEAQ, per germline (reference sequence).

The genes are TRBV6-5 and TRBJ1-5, with D uncertain. The CDR3 spans 13 residues. Germline CDR1 is MNHEY and CDR2 is SVGAGI. V was clipped by 6 bases and J by 0 bases, with 6 bases between them. In DNA, the CDR3 is TGTGCCAGCAGAAGTTATAGCAATCAGCCCCAGCATTTT. This translates into CASRSYSNQPQHF.

This chain uses TRBV6-4 with TRBJ2-3; 14 bases are shared with TRBD2. V dropped 4 bases and J dropped 4; count of bases not matched to a gene: 1. The CDR3 sequence is 15 residues long. Germline CDR1 reads MRHNA; CDR2 reads SNTAGT. This CDR3 reads CASSGLAGGPDTQYF. The CDR3 coding sequence is TGTGCCAGCAGTGGACTAGCGGGGGGGCCAGATACGCAGTATTTT.

This clone is deemed medium-sized. The V gene is TRBV27, the J gene TRBJ1-5; D unclear. Trimming removed 5 bases at V and 6 bases at J, with 14 bases between. The CDR3 loop spans 14 amino acids. CDR1 and CDR2 (germline): MNHEY, SMNVEV (reference sequence). CDR3 residues: CASSPQGSGQPQHF. CDR3 DNA: TGTGCCAGCAGTCCCCAAGGTAGCGGTCAGCCCCAGCATTTT.

This chain uses TRBV27 with TRBJ1-1; D is uncertain. This CDR3 spans 15 amino acids. The germline V and J ends were trimmed by 2 bases and 0 bases, with 10 bases remaining between them. The V gene's germline CDR1 is MNHEY and CDR2 SMNVEV (reference sequence). CDR3 sequence: CASSLGPAMNTEAFF. CDR3 DNA sequence: TGTGCCAGCAGTTTAGGTCCTGCCATGAACACTGAAGCTTTCTTT.

V gene TRBV5-1 combines with J gene TRBJ2-7; D unclear. CDR1 SGHRS and CDR2 YFSETQ come from the germline V gene. The CDR3 totals 15 residues. V gave up 1 base and J gave up 0 bases, with 11 bases separating them. The CDR3 is CASSLYSRSSYEQYF. CDR3 sequence (DNA): TGCGCCAGCAGCTTGTATAGTAGGAGCTCCTACGAGCAGTACTTC.

This sequence joins TRBV6-4 and TRBJ2-1; 13 bases agree with TRBD2. The CDR3 consists of 15 residues. CDR1 MRHNA and CDR2 SNTAGT come from the germline V gene. V lost 5 bases, J lost 8 bases, and 6 bases stayed unmatched. CDR3 protein: CASSYPTSGRDEQFF. The CDR3 bases are TGTGCCAGCAGTTACCCCACTAGCGGGAGGGATGAGCAGTTCTTC.

This clone has a handful of counts. This CDR3 is also generated by other DNA sequences in the sample. This chain links TRBV4-1 with TRBJ2-1; 7 bases are a match to TRBD1. The length of the CDR3 is 19 residues. The junction had 22 bases not matched to a gene; V was cut back by 4 bases and J by 7 bases. Germline loops: CDR1 MGHRA, CDR2 YSYEKL. The CDR3 coding sequence is TGCGCCAGCAGCCCTGGGACAGAGGGTAAGCGGTTCCCCGGAAATGAGCAGTTCTTC. It yields the protein CASSPGTEGKRFPGNEQFF.

V and J are TRBV7-9 and TRBJ2-7, with TRBD1 identical over 7 bases. CDR1 SEHNR and CDR2 FQNEAQ come from the germline V gene (reference sequence). This CDR3 contains 16 residues. Trimming took 5 bases from V and 1 from J; bases not matched to a gene: 11. The CDR3 sequence is CASSPPRQGGSYEQYF. The CDR3 DNA reads as TGTGCCAGCAGCCCGCCGAGACAGGGTGGATCCTACGAGCAGTACTTC.

This chain joins TRBV7-8 and TRBJ2-7, with TRBD2 identical over 7 bases. The CDR3 totals 14 residues. Germline V lookup: CDR1 SGHVS, CDR2 FQNEAQ. V was clipped by 5 bases and J by 3 bases; unmatched bases: 7. The DNA for the CDR3 is TGTGCCAGCAGCCCATATACTAGCGACTACGAGCAGTACTTC. This encodes CASSPYTSDYEQYF. The full variable domain, with the rest looked up from reference TRBV7-8 and TRBJ2-7, is GAGVSQSPRYKVAKRGQDVALRCDPISGHVSLFWYQQALGQGPEFLTYFQNEAQLDKSGLPSDRFFAERPEGSVSTLKIQRTQQEDSAVYLCASSPYTSDYEQYFGPGTRLTVT.

The rearrangement links TRBV5-6 to TRBJ2-2; 7 positions match TRBD2. The CDR3 spans 18 residues. V gave up 0 bases and J gave up 0 bases; unmatched junction bases: 8. Germline CDR1 reads SGHDT; CDR2 reads YYEEEE. CDR3 in amino acids: CASSLGSVGGPNTGELFF. CDR3 in DNA: TGTGCCAGCAGCTTGGGATCGGTGGGAGGGCCGAACACCGGGGAGCTGTTTTTT.

The chain joins TRBV25-1 to TRBJ2-1, with 8 bases matching TRBD2. This CDR3 has 13 residues. V lost 7 bases, J lost 5 bases, and 4 bases stayed unmatched. Germline V gives CDR1 MGHDK, CDR2 SYGVNS. The CDR3 region is CASTSGLNNEQFF. DNA for the CDR3: TGTGCCAGCACTAGCGGGCTGAACAATGAGCAGTTCTTC.

This clone was observed once. The chain joins TRBV5-6 to TRBJ2-6; TRBD2 agrees at 7 bases. V dropped 3 bases and J dropped 3; count of bases not matched to a gene: 3. This CDR3 comprises 15 residues. Germline loops: CDR1 SGHDT, CDR2 YYEEEE. The CDR3 DNA reads as TGTGCCAGCAGCTGGAGGACTAGTGGGGCCAACGTCCTGACTTTC. This gives the protein CASSWRTSGANVLTF.

The chain carries TRBV4-1 and TRBJ2-7; D is ambiguous. Trimming removed 1 base at V and 4 bases at J, with 11 bases between. The germline V gene encodes CDR1 MGHRA and CDR2 YSYEKL. CDR3 length: 14 residues. The CDR3 sequence is CASSQGLVTYEQYF. The CDR3 nucleotides read TGCGCCAGCAGCCAAGGATTAGTTACGTACGAGCAGTACTTC.

The genes are TRBV6-1 and TRBJ2-5; the match to TRBD2 covers 8 bases. Germline CDR1 is MNHNS and CDR2 is SASEGT. CDR3 length: 14 amino acids. The trim removed 3 bases at V and 5 bases at J, leaving 5 bases unmatched. The chain's CDR3 is CASSDRGGLETQYF. The CDR3 nucleotides read TGTGCCAGCAGTGACCGGGGGGGCCTTGAGACCCAGTACTTC.

This clone has just a few counts. The junction departs from the called germline gene at one end, perhaps through a read error. The chain recombines TRBV7-3 with TRBJ1-2; 7 nucleotides line up with TRBD1. The germline V gene encodes CDR1 SGHTA and CDR2 FQGTGA. This CDR3 spans 16 amino acids. CDR3: CASRPDQTGSNYGYTF. The DNA for the CDR3 is TGCGCCAGCAGGCCGGATCAGACAGGGTCAAACTATGGCTACACCTTC.

The rearrangement links TRBV6-5 to TRBJ1-2; D not resolved. CDR3 length: 11 residues. The germline V and J ends were trimmed by 2 bases and 7 bases, with 5 bases remaining between them. Germline loops: CDR1 MNHEY, CDR2 SVGAGI. The CDR3 protein is CASSYPSGYTF. CDR3 nucleotide sequence: TGTGCCAGCAGTTACCCCTCTGGCTACACCTTC.